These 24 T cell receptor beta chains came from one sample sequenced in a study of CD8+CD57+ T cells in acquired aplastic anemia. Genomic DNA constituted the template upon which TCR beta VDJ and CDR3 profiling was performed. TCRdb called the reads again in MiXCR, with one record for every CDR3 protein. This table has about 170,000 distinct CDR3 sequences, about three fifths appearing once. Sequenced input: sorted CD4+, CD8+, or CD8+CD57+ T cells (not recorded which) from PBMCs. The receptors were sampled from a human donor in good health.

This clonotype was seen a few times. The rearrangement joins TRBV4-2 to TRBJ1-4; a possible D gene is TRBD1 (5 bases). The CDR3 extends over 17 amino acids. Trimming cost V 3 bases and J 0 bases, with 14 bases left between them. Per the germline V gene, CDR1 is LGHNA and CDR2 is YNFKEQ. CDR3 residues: CASSHPGQGPTNEKLFF. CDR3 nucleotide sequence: TGTGCCAGCAGCCACCCTGGGCAGGGTCCAACTAATGAAAAACTGTTTTTT.

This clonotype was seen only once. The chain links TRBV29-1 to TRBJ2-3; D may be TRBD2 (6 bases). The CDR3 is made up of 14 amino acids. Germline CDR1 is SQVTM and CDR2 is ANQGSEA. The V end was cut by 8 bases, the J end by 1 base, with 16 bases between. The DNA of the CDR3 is TGCAGCACACGTAGCGGCGGGGGCACAGATACGCAGTATTTT. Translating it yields CSTRSGGGTDTQYF.

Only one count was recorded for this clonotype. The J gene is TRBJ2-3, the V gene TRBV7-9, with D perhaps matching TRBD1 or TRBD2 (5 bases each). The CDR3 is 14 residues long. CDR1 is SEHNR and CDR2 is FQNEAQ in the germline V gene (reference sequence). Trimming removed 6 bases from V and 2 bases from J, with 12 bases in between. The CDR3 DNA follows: TGTGCCAGCAGTTCCACCGGGACCACAGATACGCAGTATTTT. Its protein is CASSSTGTTDTQYF.

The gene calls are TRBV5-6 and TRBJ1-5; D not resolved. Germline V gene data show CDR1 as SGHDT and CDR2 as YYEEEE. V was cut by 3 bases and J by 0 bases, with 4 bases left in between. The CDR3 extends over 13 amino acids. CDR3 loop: CASSSDSNQPQHF. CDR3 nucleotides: TGTGCCAGCAGCTCTGATAGCAATCAGCCCCAGCATTTT.

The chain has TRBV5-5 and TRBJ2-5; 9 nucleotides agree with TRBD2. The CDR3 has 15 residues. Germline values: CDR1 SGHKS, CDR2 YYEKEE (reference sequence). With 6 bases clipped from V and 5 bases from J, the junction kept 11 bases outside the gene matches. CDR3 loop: CASTVSGSRRETQYF. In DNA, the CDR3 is TGTGCCAGCACCGTTAGCGGGAGTAGGCGGGAGACCCAGTACTTC. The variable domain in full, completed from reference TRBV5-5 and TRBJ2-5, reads DAGVTQSPTHLIKTRGQQVTLRCSPISGHKSVSWYQQVLGQGPQFIFQYYEKEERGRGNFPDRFSARQFPNYSSELNVNALLLGDSALYLCASTVSGSRRETQYFGPGTRLLVL.

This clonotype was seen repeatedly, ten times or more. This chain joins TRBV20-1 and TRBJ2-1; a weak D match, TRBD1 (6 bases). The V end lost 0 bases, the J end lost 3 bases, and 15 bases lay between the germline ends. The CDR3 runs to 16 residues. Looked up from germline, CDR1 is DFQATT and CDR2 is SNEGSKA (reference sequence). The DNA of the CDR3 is TGCAGTGCTAGAGATCCAGGACAGAACCTCTACAATGAGCAGTTCTTC. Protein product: CSARDPGQNLYNEQFF.

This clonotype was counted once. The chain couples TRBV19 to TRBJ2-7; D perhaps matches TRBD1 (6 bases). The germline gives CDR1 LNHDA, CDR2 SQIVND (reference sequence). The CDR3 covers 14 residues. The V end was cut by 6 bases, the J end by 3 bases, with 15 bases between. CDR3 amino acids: CASRGAGSNYEQYF. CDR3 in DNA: TGTGCCAGTAGGGGGGCAGGCTCAAACTACGAGCAGTACTTC.

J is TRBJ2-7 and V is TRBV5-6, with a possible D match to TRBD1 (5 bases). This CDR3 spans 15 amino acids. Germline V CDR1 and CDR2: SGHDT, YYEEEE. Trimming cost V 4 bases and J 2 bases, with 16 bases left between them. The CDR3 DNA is TGTGCCAGCAGCCAAGAACGACAGAGCCCCTACGAGCAGTACTTC. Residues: CASSQERQSPYEQYF.

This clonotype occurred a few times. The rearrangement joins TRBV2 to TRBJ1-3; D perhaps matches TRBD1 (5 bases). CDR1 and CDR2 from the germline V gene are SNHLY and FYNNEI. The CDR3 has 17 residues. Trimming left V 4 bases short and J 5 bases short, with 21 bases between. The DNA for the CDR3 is TGTGCCAGCAGTGGGGGCCGAGACAGTCTCAAAAGAAACACCATATATTTT. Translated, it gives CASSGGRDSLKRNTIYF.

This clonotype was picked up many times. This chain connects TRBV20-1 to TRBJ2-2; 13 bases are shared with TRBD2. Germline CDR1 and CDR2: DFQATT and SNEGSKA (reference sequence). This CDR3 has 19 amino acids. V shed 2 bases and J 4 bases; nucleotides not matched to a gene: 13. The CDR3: CSARSQRTSGRGTTGELFF. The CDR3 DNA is TGCAGTGCTAGAAGCCAGCGGACTAGCGGGAGAGGTACCACCGGGGAGCTGTTTTTT.

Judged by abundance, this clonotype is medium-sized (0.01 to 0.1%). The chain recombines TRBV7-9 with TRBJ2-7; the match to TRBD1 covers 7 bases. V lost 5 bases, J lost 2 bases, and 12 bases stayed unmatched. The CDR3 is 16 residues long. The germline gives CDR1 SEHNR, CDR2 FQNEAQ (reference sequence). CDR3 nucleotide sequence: TGTGCCAGCAGCCCACTAGACGGGACAGCCACCTACGAGCAGTACTTC. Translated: CASSPLDGTATYEQYF.

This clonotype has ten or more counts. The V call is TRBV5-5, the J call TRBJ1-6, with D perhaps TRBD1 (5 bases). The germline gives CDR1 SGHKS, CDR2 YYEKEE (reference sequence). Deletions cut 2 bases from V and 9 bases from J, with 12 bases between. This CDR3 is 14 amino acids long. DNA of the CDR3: TGTGCCAGCAGCTTTGAAGTAGGGACTTCACCCCTCCACTTT. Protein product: CASSFEVGTSPLHF. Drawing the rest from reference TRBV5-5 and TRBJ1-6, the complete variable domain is DAGVTQSPTHLIKTRGQQVTLRCSPISGHKSVSWYQQVLGQGPQFIFQYYEKEERGRGNFPDRFSARQFPNYSSELNVNALLLGDSALYLCASSFEVGTSPLHFGNGTRLTVT.

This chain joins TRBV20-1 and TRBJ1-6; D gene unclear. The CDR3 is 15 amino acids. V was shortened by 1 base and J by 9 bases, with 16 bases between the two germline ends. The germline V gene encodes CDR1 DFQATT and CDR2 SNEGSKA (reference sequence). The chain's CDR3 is CSARVDGLSTSPLHF. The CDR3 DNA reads TGCAGTGCTAGAGTTGACGGTCTATCGACTTCACCCCTCCACTTT.

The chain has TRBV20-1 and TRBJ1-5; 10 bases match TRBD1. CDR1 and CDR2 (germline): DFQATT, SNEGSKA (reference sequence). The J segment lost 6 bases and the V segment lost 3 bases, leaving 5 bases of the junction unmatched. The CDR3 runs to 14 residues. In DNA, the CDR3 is TGCAGTGCTAGGCCGACAGGGGGCGGTCAGCCCCAGCATTTT. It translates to CSARPTGGGQPQHF.

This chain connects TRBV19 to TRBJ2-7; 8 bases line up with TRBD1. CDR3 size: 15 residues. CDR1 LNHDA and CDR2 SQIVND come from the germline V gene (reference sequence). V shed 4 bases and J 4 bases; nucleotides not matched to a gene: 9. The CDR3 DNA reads TGTGCCAGTAGTAGAACACAGGGGGTAGATTACGAGCAGTACTTC. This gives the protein CASSRTQGVDYEQYF.

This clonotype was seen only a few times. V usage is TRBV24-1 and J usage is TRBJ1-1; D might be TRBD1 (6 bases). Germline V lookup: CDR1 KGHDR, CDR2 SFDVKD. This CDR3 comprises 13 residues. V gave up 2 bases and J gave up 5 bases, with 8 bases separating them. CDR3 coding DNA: TGTGCCACCAGTGATTCTACAGGGACTGAAGCTTTCTTT. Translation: CATSDSTGTEAFF.

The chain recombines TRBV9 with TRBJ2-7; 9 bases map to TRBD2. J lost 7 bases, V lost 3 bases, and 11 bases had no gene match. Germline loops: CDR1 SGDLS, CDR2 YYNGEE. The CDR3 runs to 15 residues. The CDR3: CASSGEDSGGIEQYF. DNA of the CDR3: TGTGCCAGCAGCGGGGAGGATAGCGGGGGAATTGAGCAGTACTTC.

CDR3 residues: CASSQALESYEQYF. Here the CDR3 DNA reads TGTGCCAGCAGCCAAGCCCTAGAGTCCTACGAGCAGTACTTC. The chain combines TRBV3-1 with TRBJ2-7; D is undetermined. V lost 1 base, J lost 1 base, and 8 bases lay in between. Germline values: CDR1 LGHDT, CDR2 YNNKEL (reference sequence). The length of the CDR3 is 14 residues.

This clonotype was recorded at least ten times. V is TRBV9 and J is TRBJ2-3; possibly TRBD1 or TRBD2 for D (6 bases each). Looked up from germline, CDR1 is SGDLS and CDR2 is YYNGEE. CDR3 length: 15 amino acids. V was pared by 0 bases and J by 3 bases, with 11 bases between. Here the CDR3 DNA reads TGTGCCAGCAGCGTAGGAGGGGGAGGAACAGATACGCAGTATTTT. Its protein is CASSVGGGGTDTQYF.

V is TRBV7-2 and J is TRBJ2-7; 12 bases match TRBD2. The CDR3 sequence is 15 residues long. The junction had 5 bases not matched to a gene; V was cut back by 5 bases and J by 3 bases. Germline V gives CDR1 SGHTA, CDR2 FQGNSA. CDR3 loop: CASSPTTSGSYEQYF. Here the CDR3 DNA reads TGTGCCAGCAGCCCTACGACTAGCGGGAGCTACGAGCAGTACTTC.

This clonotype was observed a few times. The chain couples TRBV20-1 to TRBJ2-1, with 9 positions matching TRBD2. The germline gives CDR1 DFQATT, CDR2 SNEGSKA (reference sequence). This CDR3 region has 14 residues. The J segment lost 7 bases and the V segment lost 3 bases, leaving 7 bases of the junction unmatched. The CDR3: CSARAASGVNEQFF. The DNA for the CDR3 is TGCAGTGCTAGGGCCGCTAGCGGGGTGAATGAGCAGTTCTTC.

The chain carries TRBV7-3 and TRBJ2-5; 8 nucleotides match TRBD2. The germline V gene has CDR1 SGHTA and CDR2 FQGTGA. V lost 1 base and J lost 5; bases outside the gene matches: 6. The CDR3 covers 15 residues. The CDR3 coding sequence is TGTGCCAGCAGCTTAAGGGCAGCGGGGGCCGAGACCCAGTACTTC. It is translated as CASSLRAAGAETQYF.

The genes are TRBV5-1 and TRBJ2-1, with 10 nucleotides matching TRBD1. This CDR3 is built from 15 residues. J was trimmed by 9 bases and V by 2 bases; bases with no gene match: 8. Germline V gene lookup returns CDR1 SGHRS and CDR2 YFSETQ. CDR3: CASSLRTGGTAEQFF. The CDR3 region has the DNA TGCGCCAGCAGCTTAAGGACAGGGGGAACTGCTGAGCAGTTCTTC.

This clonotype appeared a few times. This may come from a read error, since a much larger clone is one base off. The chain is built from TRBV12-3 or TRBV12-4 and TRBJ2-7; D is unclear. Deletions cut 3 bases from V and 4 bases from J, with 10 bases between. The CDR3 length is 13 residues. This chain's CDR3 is CASSLDLMYEQYF. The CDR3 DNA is TGTGCCAGCAGTTTGGACCTTATGTACGAGCAGTACTTC.